A selection of T cell receptor beta chains follows, all from one sample in a study of identifying expanded T cells in peripheral blood. The assay was immunoSEQ multiplex PCR, and TCRdb's table has in-frame clones only and misses some. The repertoire holds 90,000 to 110,000 clones, with about 88% as singletons. Sequencing input: blood. Receptors originate from a person aged 18-69 years in good health. Both conserved end residues are part of each CDR3. Each record gives: clone size, V gene, J gene, D gene, CDR3 DNA, CDR3 protein. D genes are given only for firm matches. Only part of the rows carry a size: once, few, many, or a class if the clone is expanded.

clone size: .; V gene: TRBV7-3; J gene: TRBJ2-3; D gene: TRBD2; CDR3 DNA: TGTGCCAGCAGCGCCAGATTAGCGGGAGGCACAGATACGCAGTATTTT; CDR3 protein: CASSARLAGGTDTQYF
clone size: .; V gene: TRBV10-3; J gene: TRBJ1-6; D gene: TRBD1; CDR3 DNA: TGTGCCATCAGTGAGATGGGACAGGGGTGGTCACCCCTCCACTTT; CDR3 protein: CAISEMGQGWSPLHF
clone size: few; V gene: TRBV19; J gene: TRBJ1-4; D gene: .; CDR3 DNA: TGTGCCAGTAATCCGTCAGGCAGAGAAAAACTGTTTTTT; CDR3 protein: CASNPSGREKLFF
clone size: .; V gene: TRBV6-6; J gene: TRBJ2-3; D gene: .; CDR3 DNA: TGTGCCAGCAGTGCCACAGATACGCAGTATTTT; CDR3 protein: CASSATDTQYF
clone size: .; V gene: TRBV9; J gene: TRBJ2-1; D gene: .; CDR3 DNA: TGTGCCAGCAGCGAGGGAGGGGGAGGGGCTCCCTACAATGAGCAGTTCTTC; CDR3 protein: CASSEGGGGAPYNEQFF
clone size: once; V gene: TRBV13; J gene: TRBJ2-3; D gene: TRBD2; CDR3 DNA: TGTGCCAGCAGCTTTAGCGGGGGAGGGACAGATACGCAGTATTTT; CDR3 protein: CASSFSGGGTDTQYF
clone size: .; V gene: TRBV28; J gene: TRBJ1-5; D gene: .; CDR3 DNA: TGTGCCAGCAGCCCGGTCGGGGGCTGGGGCGCTCAGCCCCAGCATTTT; CDR3 protein: CASSPVGGWGAQPQHF
clone size: .; V gene: TRBV27; J gene: TRBJ2-7; D gene: TRBD2; CDR3 DNA: TGTGCCATCCCAACGGGGGGACTAGCGGGGGACTACGAGCAGTACTTC; CDR3 protein: CAIPTGGLAGDYEQYF
clone size: .; V gene: TRBV5-1; J gene: TRBJ2-5; D gene: .; CDR3 DNA: TGCGCCAGCAGCTTGGATTTCGTTCAAGAGACCCAGTACTTC; CDR3 protein: CASSLDFVQETQYF
clone size: .; V gene: TRBV19; J gene: TRBJ1-1; D gene: .; CDR3 DNA: TGTGCCAGTAACGGCGGAGCGATGAACACTGAAGCTTTCTTT; CDR3 protein: CASNGGAMNTEAFF
clone size: many; V gene: TRBV5-1; J gene: TRBJ2-3; D gene: TRBD2; CDR3 DNA: TGCGCCAGCGGTCCCGGGACTACCACAGATACGCAGTATTTT; CDR3 protein: CASGPGTTTDTQYF
clone size: .; V gene: TRBV18; J gene: TRBJ2-1; D gene: .; CDR3 DNA: TGTGCCAGCTCACCATCCGACACCAATGAGCAGTTCTTC; CDR3 protein: CASSPSDTNEQFF
clone size: .; V gene: TRBV29-1; J gene: TRBJ1-2; D gene: .; CDR3 DNA: TGCAGCGTTGAAACTGGCTACACCTTC; CDR3 protein: CSVETGYTF
clone size: few; V gene: TRBV7-9; J gene: TRBJ2-7; D gene: TRBD1; CDR3 DNA: TGTGCCAGCAGCTTAGCACAGGGGGACTACGAGCAGTACTTC; CDR3 protein: CASSLAQGDYEQYF
clone size: .; V gene: TRBV10-3; J gene: TRBJ2-5; D gene: .; CDR3 DNA: TGTGCCATCAGTGAGTCGGGGCCAGAAAAAGAGACCCAGTACTTC; CDR3 protein: CAISESGPEKETQYF
clone size: .; V gene: TRBV4-3; J gene: TRBJ1-2; D gene: .; CDR3 DNA: TGCGCCAGCAGCCAAGATGGGAGGTACTATGGCTACACCTTC; CDR3 protein: CASSQDGRYYGYTF
clone size: .; V gene: TRBV5-3; J gene: TRBJ2-7; D gene: TRBD1; CDR3 DNA: TGTGCCAGAAGCTGTCCCCCGGGACAGGGGTTCGAGCAGTACTTC; CDR3 protein: CARSCPPGQGFEQYF
clone size: .; V gene: TRBV11-2; J gene: TRBJ2-1; D gene: TRBD2; CDR3 DNA: TGTGCCAGCAGCATAACCGGGACTAGCGGGAGAGGGGAGCAGTTCTTC; CDR3 protein: CASSITGTSGRGEQFF
clone size: .; V gene: TRBV6-5; J gene: TRBJ2-3; D gene: .; CDR3 DNA: TGTGCCAGCAGTTACGGGGGTGGGGAACGCACGCAGTATTTT; CDR3 protein: CASSYGGGERTQYF
clone size: .; V gene: TRBV4-3; J gene: TRBJ1-2; D gene: .; CDR3 DNA: TGCGCCAGCAGCCAAGTAAAAAACAGTGGGCGGTATGGCTACACCTTC; CDR3 protein: CASSQVKNSGRYGYTF
clone size: .; V gene: TRBV15; J gene: TRBJ1-5; D gene: TRBD1; CDR3 DNA: TGTGCCACCAGTCCGAGCAGGGGGACTCGGAATCAGCCCCAGCATTTT; CDR3 protein: CATSPSRGTRNQPQHF
clone size: .; V gene: TRBV19; J gene: TRBJ2-1; D gene: .; CDR3 DNA: TGTGCCAGCAAGAGCTCCTACAATGAGCAGTTCTTC; CDR3 protein: CASKSSYNEQFF
clone size: .; V gene: TRBV28; J gene: TRBJ2-1; D gene: TRBD1; CDR3 DNA: TGTGCCAGCAGGCCGGGGACAGGGGGACCCTACAATGAGCAGTTCTTC; CDR3 protein: CASRPGTGGPYNEQFF
clone size: .; V gene: TRBV18; J gene: TRBJ1-5; D gene: .; CDR3 DNA: TGTGCCAGCTCACCAGAAAACCAAACTCCCAATCAGCCCCAGCATTTT; CDR3 protein: CASSPENQTPNQPQHF
clone size: .; V gene: TRBV28; J gene: TRBJ2-7; D gene: .; CDR3 DNA: TGTGCCTCGACAACAGGACCGAAAGGATGGGAGCAGTACTTC; CDR3 protein: CASTTGPKGWEQYF
clone size: .; V gene: TRBV10-3; J gene: TRBJ2-7; D gene: .; CDR3 DNA: TGTGCCATCAGTGAACCACGTGTACAGAGCTCCTACGAGCAGTACTTC; CDR3 protein: CAISEPRVQSSYEQYF
clone size: .; V gene: TRBV9; J gene: TRBJ2-7; D gene: TRBD1; CDR3 DNA: TGTGCCAGCAGCGTAGGTGGACAGGGGGGAATCTACGAGCAGTACTTC; CDR3 protein: CASSVGGQGGIYEQYF
clone size: .; V gene: TRBV28; J gene: TRBJ1-1; D gene: .; CDR3 DNA: TGTGCCAGCTCGCCAGGGATCGGCAACACTGAAGCTTTCTTT; CDR3 protein: CASSPGIGNTEAFF
clone size: .; V gene: TRBV5-1; J gene: TRBJ2-3; D gene: TRBD2; CDR3 DNA: TGCGCCAGCAGCTTGGCCCTAGCGGGGGGGCAGACAGATACGCAGTATTTT; CDR3 protein: CASSLALAGGQTDTQYF
clone size: .; V gene: TRBV6-1; J gene: TRBJ1-1; D gene: .; CDR3 DNA: TGTGCCAGCAGTGAAAGGGCAGACACTGAAGCTTTCTTT; CDR3 protein: CASSERADTEAFF
clone size: .; V gene: TRBV29-1; J gene: TRBJ2-3; D gene: .; CDR3 DNA: TGCAGCGTTGAGCCCCCCGGACGGCCCGATACGCAGTATTTT; CDR3 protein: CSVEPPGRPDTQYF
clone size: .; V gene: TRBV14; J gene: TRBJ2-3; D gene: .; CDR3 DNA: TGTGCCAGCAGCCAAGATCCGGGGGTAGATACGCAGTATTTT; CDR3 protein: CASSQDPGVDTQYF
clone size: once; V gene: TRBV6-5; J gene: TRBJ2-7; D gene: .; CDR3 DNA: TGTGCCAGCAGGGGTACAGGGCCCTACGAGCAGTACTTC; CDR3 protein: CASRGTGPYEQYF
clone size: .; V gene: TRBV4-1; J gene: TRBJ1-2; D gene: .; CDR3 DNA: TGCGCCAGCAGCCAAGGATTGATCACAGGGAACTATGGCTACACCTTC; CDR3 protein: CASSQGLITGNYGYTF
clone size: .; V gene: TRBV6-6; J gene: TRBJ2-1; D gene: TRBD2; CDR3 DNA: TGTGCCAGCAGTCAGTCCAGCGGGGGAAATGAGCAGTTCTTC; CDR3 protein: CASSQSSGGNEQFF
clone size: .; V gene: TRBV6-6; J gene: TRBJ2-7; D gene: TRBD2; CDR3 DNA: TGTGCCAGCAGTGATAGCGGGAGGTCCCACGAGCAGTACTTC; CDR3 protein: CASSDSGRSHEQYF
clone size: .; V gene: TRBV6-5; J gene: TRBJ1-4; D gene: .; CDR3 DNA: TGTGCCAGCAGTTACAGCGCAACTAATGAAAAACTGTTTTTT; CDR3 protein: CASSYSATNEKLFF
clone size: .; V gene: TRBV2; J gene: TRBJ1-2; D gene: .; CDR3 DNA: TGTGCCAGCAGTGATTGGGGAGGAAATGGCTACACCTTC; CDR3 protein: CASSDWGGNGYTF
clone size: .; V gene: TRBV19; J gene: TRBJ2-5; D gene: .; CDR3 DNA: TGTGCCAGTAGTCCCGGGGGTAATGTGGAGACCCAGTACTTC; CDR3 protein: CASSPGGNVETQYF
clone size: .; V gene: TRBV7-2; J gene: TRBJ1-3; D gene: .; CDR3 DNA: TGTGCCAGCAGCTCCGAGGCATTTGGAGGAAACACCATATATTTT; CDR3 protein: CASSSEAFGGNTIYF
clone size: .; V gene: TRBV7-3; J gene: TRBJ2-1; D gene: TRBD2; CDR3 DNA: TGTGCCAGCAGCTTTTTATCCACTAGCGCCAGTATTAATGAGCAGTTCTTC; CDR3 protein: CASSFLSTSASINEQFF
clone size: .; V gene: TRBV6-5; J gene: TRBJ2-7; D gene: .; CDR3 DNA: TGTGCCAGCAGTTACTCCGGGGGTAGCTCCTACGAGCAGTACTTC; CDR3 protein: CASSYSGGSSYEQYF
clone size: .; V gene: TRBV6-5; J gene: TRBJ1-2; D gene: TRBD1; CDR3 DNA: TGTGCCAGCAGTTATGAGGGGGCTCGGGGCTACACCTTC; CDR3 protein: CASSYEGARGYTF
clone size: .; V gene: TRBV7-3; J gene: TRBJ1-1; D gene: .; CDR3 DNA: TGTGCCAGCAGGCCCAATGGGATTGTGAACACTGAAGCTTTCTTT; CDR3 protein: CASRPNGIVNTEAFF
clone size: .; V gene: TRBV6-1; J gene: TRBJ2-2; D gene: .; CDR3 DNA: TGTGCCAGCATCCTCGACCTGAACACCGGGGAGCTGTTTTTT; CDR3 protein: CASILDLNTGELFF
clone size: .; V gene: TRBV5-1; J gene: TRBJ2-5; D gene: .; CDR3 DNA: TGCGCCAGCAGCTTGGCAGGGGCGCAAGAGACCCAGTACTTC; CDR3 protein: CASSLAGAQETQYF
clone size: .; V gene: TRBV2; J gene: TRBJ1-4; D gene: TRBD1; CDR3 DNA: TGTGCCCAGGGGGACAATGGACATGAAAAACTGTTTTTT; CDR3 protein: CAQGDNGHEKLFF
clone size: .; V gene: TRBV5-6; J gene: TRBJ2-1; D gene: .; CDR3 DNA: TGTGCCAGCAGCCCCCTTGGAGGGACGGAAAAGTCCTACAATGAGCAGTTCTTC; CDR3 protein: CASSPLGGTEKSYNEQFF
clone size: .; V gene: TRBV28; J gene: TRBJ2-7; D gene: .; CDR3 DNA: TGTGCCAGCAGTCCCAATGGCTACGAGCAGTACTTC; CDR3 protein: CASSPNGYEQYF
clone size: .; V gene: TRBV5-1; J gene: TRBJ2-3; D gene: TRBD1; CDR3 DNA: TGCGCCAGCAGCTTATTAGGGACAGGTAATGAACGAACTAGCACAGATACGCAGTATTTT; CDR3 protein: CASSLLGTGNERTSTDTQYF
clone size: .; V gene: TRBV6-5; J gene: TRBJ2-2; D gene: .; CDR3 DNA: TGTGCCAGCAGTTACTCGATATCGTCTATCAGGGAGCTGTTTTTT; CDR3 protein: CASSYSISSIRELFF
clone size: .; V gene: TRBV5-4; J gene: TRBJ2-3; D gene: .; CDR3 DNA: TGTGCCAGCAGCCCGCAGGGCCGTGGATCGGAAGATACGCAGTATTTT; CDR3 protein: CASSPQGRGSEDTQYF